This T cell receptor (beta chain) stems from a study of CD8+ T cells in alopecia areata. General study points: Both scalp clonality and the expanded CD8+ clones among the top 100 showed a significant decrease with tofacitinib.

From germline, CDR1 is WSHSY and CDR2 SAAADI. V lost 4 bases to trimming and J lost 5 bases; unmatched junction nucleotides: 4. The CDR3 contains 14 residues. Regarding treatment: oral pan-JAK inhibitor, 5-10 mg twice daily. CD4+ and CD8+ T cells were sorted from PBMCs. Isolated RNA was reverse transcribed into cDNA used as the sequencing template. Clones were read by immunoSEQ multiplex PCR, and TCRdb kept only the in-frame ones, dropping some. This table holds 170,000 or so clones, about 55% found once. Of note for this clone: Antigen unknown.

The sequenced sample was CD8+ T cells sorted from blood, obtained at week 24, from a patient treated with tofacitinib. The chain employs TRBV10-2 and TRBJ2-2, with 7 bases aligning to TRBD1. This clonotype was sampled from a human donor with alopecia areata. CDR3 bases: TGCGCCAGCAGTGGACAGGGATCGACCGGGGAGCTGTTTTTT. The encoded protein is CASSGQGSTGELFF.